This TCR beta chain is from a study of blood T cell repertoires in COVID-19. Cohorts were assigned according to the clinical history that participants reported. Symptom resolution, clearance, or two negative PCRs marked the recovered donors of Cohort 3. In germline, CDR1 is MNHNS, CDR2 SASEGT. Trimming cost V 2 bases and J 0 bases, with 5 bases left between them. This CDR3 has 15 residues. Study processing details: For nucleated cells, counts were estimated from reference gene primer amplification. Sequencing was performed with immunoSEQ multiplex PCR; in TCRdb, only in-frame clones are kept and a portion is missing. That table furnishes V, J and clone size, whereas the DNA furnished D and trimming. The data show 110,000 to 150,000 clones, roughly 80% seen once.

The sequencing input was PBMCs or T cells enriched from blood (not recorded which). This clonotype was sampled from a man aged 45-65 years who had recovered from COVID-19. The V call is TRBV6-1, the J call TRBJ2-6; D is ambiguous. The CDR3 nucleotides read TGTGCCAGCAGTGAATCCCGCTCTGGGGCCAACGTCCTGACTTTC. Its translation: CASSESRSGANVLTF.